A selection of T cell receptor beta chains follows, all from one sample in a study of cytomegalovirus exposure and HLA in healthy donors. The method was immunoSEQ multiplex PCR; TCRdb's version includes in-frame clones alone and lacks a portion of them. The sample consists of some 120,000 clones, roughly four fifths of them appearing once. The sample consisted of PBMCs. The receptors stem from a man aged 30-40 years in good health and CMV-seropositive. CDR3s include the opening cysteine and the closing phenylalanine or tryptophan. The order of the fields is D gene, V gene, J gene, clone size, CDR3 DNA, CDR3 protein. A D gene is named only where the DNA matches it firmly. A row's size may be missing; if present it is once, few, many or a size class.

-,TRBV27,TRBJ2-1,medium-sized,TGTGCCAGCAGTTTCAGCGTAAGCTCCTACAATGAGCAGTTCTTC,CASSFSVSSYNEQFF
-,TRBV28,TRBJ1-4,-,TGTGCCAGCAGTTTACCGCTTCCCGGAAAACTGTTTTTT,CASSLPLPGKLFF
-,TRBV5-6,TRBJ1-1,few,TGTGCCAGCAGCCTACGGTCCTTTAGCACTGAAGCTTTCTTT,CASSLRSFSTEAFF
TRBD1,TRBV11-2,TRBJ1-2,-,TGTGCCAGCAGCCTCGGGACAGCGACTCTCTATGGCTACACCTTC,CASSLGTATLYGYTF
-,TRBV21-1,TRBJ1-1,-,TGTGCCAGCAGCAGGCGGGAAACAGGGGGTAACACTGAAGCTTTCTTT,CASSRRETGGNTEAFF
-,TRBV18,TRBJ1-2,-,TGTGCCAGCTCACCCAGAGACGGGGGGCTAGGAGGCTACACCTTC,CASSPRDGGLGGYTF
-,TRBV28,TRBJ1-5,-,TGTGCCAGCAGTTCGCCCCCATCCTACTATAGCAATCAGCCCCAGCATTTT,CASSSPPSYYSNQPQHF
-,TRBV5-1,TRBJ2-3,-,TGCGCCAGCAGCTTACAGGGTACAGATACGCAGTATTTT,CASSLQGTDTQYF
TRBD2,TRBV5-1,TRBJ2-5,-,TGCGCCAGCAGCTTTGGACTAGCGGGGGTACAAGAGACCCAGTACTTC,CASSFGLAGVQETQYF
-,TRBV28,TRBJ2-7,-,TGTGCCAGCAGTTTGGGGGGGGCGGGGTTCTGGGTGTACGAGCAGTACTTC,CASSLGGAGFWVYEQYF
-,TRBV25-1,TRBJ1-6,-,TGTGCCAGCAGGGGGGGGGCCGAGGGGAACTCACCCCTCCACTTT,CASRGGAEGNSPLHF
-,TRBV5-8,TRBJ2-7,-,TGTGCCAGCCTTAGCCGCTCCTACGAGCAGTACTTC,CASLSRSYEQYF
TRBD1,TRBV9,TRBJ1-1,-,TGTGCCAGCAGCAGGGGGCTGATCGCTGAAGCTTTCTTT,CASSRGLIAEAFF
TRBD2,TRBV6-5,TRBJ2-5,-,TGTGCCAGCAGTTACGCCGGGACTAGCGCCGCGACCCAGTACTTC,CASSYAGTSAATQYF
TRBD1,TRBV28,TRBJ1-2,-,TGTGCCAGCAGTCTAGGGACAGGGTTCAGCTACACCTTC,CASSLGTGFSYTF
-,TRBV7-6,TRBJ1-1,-,TGTGCCAGCAGCGTACAGGGCGAATTAACTGAAGCTTTCTTT,CASSVQGELTEAFF
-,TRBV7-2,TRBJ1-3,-,TGTGCCAGCAGCCCCTGGGCGGGGTCTGGAAACACCATATATTTT,CASSPWAGSGNTIYF
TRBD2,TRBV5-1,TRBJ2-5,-,TGCGCCAGCAGCTTCGGGACTAGCGGGGAAGAGACCCAGTACTTC,CASSFGTSGEETQYF
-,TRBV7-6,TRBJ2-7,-,TGTGCCAGCAGCTTAGACGGGGTTATCAACGAGCAGTACTTC,CASSLDGVINEQYF
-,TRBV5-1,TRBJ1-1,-,TGCGCCAGCAGCTTGGCCACAGGCTACACTGAAGCTTTCTTT,CASSLATGYTEAFF
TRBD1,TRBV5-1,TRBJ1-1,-,TGCGCCAGTACCCCGGGACAGTCGGCCACTGAAGCTTTCTTT,CASTPGQSATEAFF
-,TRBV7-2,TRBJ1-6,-,TGTGCCAGCAGCCCCACATACCCGGGACTGCGGGTTTCACCCCTCCACTTT,CASSPTYPGLRVSPLHF